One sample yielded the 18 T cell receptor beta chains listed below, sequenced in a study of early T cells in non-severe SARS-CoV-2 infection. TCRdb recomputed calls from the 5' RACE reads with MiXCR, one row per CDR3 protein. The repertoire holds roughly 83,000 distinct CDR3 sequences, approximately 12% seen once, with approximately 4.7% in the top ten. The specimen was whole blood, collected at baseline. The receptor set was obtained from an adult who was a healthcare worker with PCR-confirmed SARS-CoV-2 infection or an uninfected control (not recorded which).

As DNA, the CDR3 is TGTGCCAGCAGTAAAAGGGACAGGGCAGAGAGCGAGCAGTACTTC. Translation gives CASSKRDRAESEQYF. The gene calls are TRBV12-3 or TRBV12-4 and TRBJ2-7; 9 nucleotides line up with TRBD1. The CDR3 sequence is 15 residues long. V was clipped by 5 bases and J by 6 bases; unmatched bases: 11.

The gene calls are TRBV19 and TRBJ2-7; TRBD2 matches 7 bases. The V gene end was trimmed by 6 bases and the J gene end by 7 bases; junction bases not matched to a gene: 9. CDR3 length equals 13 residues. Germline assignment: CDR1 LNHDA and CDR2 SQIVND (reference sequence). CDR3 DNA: TGTGCCAGTAGAACCGGGAGGTTCGGAGAGCAGTACTTC. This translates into CASRTGRFGEQYF.

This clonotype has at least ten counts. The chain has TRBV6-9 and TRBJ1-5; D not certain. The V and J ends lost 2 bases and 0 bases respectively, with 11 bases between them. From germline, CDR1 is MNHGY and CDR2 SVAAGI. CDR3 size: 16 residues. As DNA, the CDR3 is TGTGCCAGCAGTTATGCACCGATAGATAGCAATCAGCCCCAGCATTTT. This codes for CASSYAPIDSNQPQHF.

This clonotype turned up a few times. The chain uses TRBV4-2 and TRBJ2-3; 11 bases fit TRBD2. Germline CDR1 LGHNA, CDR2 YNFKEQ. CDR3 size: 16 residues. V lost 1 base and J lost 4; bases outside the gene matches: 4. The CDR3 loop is CASSQGTSGRADTQYF. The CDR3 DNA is TGTGCCAGCAGCCAAGGAACTAGCGGGAGAGCAGATACGCAGTATTTT.

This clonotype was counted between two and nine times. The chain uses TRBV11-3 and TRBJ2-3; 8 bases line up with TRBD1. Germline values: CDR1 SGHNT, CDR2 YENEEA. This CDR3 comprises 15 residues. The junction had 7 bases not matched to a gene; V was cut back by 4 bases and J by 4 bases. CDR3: CASSSRTGPADTQYF. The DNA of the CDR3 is TGTGCCAGCAGCTCCCGGACAGGGCCCGCAGATACGCAGTATTTT.

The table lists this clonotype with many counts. The CDR3 nucleotides read TGTGCCAGCAGCCGTTTCACAGATACGCAGTATTTT. Translated: CASSRFTDTQYF. The chain carries TRBV5-6 and TRBJ2-3; no definite D call. The CDR3 covers 12 residues. The V and J ends lost 4 bases and 2 bases respectively, with 5 bases between them. Germline values: CDR1 SGHDT, CDR2 YYEEEE.

CDR3 in DNA: TGTGCCACCAGTGACCGCCCCGACAGGGTTGCGCCAGATACGCAGTATTTT. Protein product: CATSDRPDRVAPDTQYF. The V and J genes are TRBV24-1 and TRBJ2-3; TRBD1 matches 7 bases. There are 17 residues in the CDR3. The V and J ends lost 4 bases and 4 bases, in that order; junction bases with no gene match: 13. The germline CDR1 and CDR2 sequences are KGHDR and SFDVKD.

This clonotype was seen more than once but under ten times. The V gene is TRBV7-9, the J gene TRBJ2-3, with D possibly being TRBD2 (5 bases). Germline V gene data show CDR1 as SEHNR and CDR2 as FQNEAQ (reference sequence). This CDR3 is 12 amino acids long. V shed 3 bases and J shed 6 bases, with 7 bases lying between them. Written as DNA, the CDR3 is TGTGCCAGCAGCTTTAGCGTGGATACGCAGTATTTT. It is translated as CASSFSVDTQYF.

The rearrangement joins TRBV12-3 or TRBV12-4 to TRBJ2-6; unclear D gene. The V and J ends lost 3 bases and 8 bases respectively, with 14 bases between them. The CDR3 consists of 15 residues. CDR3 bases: TGTGCCAGCAGTTTTCTGGCAGGTGTGTCCAACGTCCTGACTTTC. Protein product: CASSFLAGVSNVLTF.

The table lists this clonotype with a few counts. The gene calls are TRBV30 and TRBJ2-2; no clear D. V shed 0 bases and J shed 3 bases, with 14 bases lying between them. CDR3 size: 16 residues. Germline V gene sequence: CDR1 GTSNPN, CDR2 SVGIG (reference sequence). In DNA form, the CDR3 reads TGTGCCTGGAGTGTAGTCTCCCTGGGGTACACCGGGGAGCTGTTTTTT. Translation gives CAWSVVSLGYTGELFF.

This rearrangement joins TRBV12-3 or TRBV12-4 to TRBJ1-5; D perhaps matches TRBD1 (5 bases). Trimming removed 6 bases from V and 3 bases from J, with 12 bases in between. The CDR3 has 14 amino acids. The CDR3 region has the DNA TGTGCCAGCAGCCCCTCAGGGCCCAATCAGCCCCAGCATTTT. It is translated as CASSPSGPNQPQHF.

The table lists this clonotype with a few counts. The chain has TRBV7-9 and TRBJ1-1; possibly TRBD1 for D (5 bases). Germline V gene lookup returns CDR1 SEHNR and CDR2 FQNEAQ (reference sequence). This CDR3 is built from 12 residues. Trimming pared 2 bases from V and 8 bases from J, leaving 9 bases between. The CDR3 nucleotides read TGTGCCAGCAGCTTACAGGGCAGGGAAGCTTTCTTT. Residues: CASSLQGREAFF.

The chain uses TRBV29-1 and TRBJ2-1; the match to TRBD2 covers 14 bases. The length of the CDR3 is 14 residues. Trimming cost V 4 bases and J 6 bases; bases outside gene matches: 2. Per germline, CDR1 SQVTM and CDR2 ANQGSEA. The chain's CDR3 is CSVGTSGRLNEQFF. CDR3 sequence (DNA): TGCAGCGTTGGGACTAGCGGGAGGCTCAATGAGCAGTTCTTC.

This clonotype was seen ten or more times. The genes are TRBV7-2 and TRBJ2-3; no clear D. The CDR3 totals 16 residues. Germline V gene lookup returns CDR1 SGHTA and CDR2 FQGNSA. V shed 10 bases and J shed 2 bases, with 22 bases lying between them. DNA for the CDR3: TGTGCCACCAAACAACATCCGGGCGCGGTCACAGATACGCAGTATTTT. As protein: CATKQHPGAVTDTQYF. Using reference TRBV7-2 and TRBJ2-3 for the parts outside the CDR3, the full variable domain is GAGVSQSPSNKVTEKGKDVELRCDPISGHTALYWYRQSLGQGLEFLIYFQGNSAPDKSGLPSDRFSAERTGGSVSTLTIQRTQQEDSAVYLCATKQHPGAVTDTQYFGPGTRLTVL.

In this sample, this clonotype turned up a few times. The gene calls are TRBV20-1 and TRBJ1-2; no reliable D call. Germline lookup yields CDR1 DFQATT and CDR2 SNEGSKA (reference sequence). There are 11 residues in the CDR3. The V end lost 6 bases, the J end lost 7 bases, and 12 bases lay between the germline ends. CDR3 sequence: CSATLSGGYTF. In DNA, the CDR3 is TGCAGTGCCACTTTAAGTGGTGGCTACACCTTC.

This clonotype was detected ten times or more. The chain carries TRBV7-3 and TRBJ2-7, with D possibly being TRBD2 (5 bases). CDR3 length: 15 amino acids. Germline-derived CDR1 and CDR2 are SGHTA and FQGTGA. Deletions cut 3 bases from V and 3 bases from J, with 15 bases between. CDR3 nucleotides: TGTGCCAGCAGCTTGTGGGCTAGCCACGTCTACGAGCAGTACTTC. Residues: CASSLWASHVYEQYF.

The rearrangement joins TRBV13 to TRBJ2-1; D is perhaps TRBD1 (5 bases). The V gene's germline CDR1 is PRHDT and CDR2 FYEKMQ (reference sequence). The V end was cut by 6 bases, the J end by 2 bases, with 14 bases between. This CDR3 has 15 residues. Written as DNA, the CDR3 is TGTGCCAGCAGTCCCCAGGGCGCCGCCTACAATGAGCAGTTCTTC. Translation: CASSPQGAAYNEQFF. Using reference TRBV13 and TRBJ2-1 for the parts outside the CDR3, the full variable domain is AAGVIQSPRHLIKEKRETATLKCYPIPRHDTVYWYQQGPGQDPQFLISFYEKMQSDKGSIPDRFSAQQFSDYHSELNMSSLELGDSALYFCASSPQGAAYNEQFFGPGTRLTVL.

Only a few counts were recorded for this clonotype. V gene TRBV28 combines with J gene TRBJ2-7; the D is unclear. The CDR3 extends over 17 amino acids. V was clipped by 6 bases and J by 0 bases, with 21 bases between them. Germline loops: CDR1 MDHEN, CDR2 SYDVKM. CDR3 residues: CASRKSNPGRSSYEQYF. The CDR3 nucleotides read TGTGCCAGCAGAAAGTCAAACCCGGGCCGAAGCTCCTACGAGCAGTACTTC.